The 17 T cell receptor beta chains below were found in one sample sequenced in a study of T cell responses to AZD1222 COVID-19 vaccine. Using immunoSEQ multiplex PCR, the repertoire was profiled, and TCRdb retains in-frame clones only, with some absent. Here the sample spans around 50,000 clones, around 84% being singletons. The specimen comprised peripheral blood, sampled on day 0 of AZD1222 vaccination. The receptors were gathered from an adult in good health.

J is TRBJ2-1 and V is TRBV6-6, with 15 bases identical to TRBD2. CDR1 MNHNY and CDR2 SVGAGI come from the germline V gene (reference sequence). The CDR3 is 16 amino acids. V lost 5 bases and J lost 8; bases outside the gene matches: 7. The DNA of the CDR3 is TGTGCCAGCAGTAAGGGACTAGCGGGAGGCACCCATGAGCAGTTCTTC. Its translation: CASSKGLAGGTHEQFF.

The chain has TRBV6-5 and TRBJ1-1, with D unclear. The V end lost 6 bases, the J end lost 1 base, and 9 bases lay between the germline ends. Germline CDR1 reads MNHEY; CDR2 reads SVGAGI. The CDR3 sequence is 13 residues long. DNA of the CDR3: TGTGCCAGCAGGGGGTTGGAGAACACTGAAGCTTTCTTT. Amino acids: CASRGLENTEAFF.

The CDR3 protein is CASSRDGNNSPLHF. The CDR3 DNA sequence: TGTGCCAGCAGTCGTGACGGAAATAATTCACCCCTCCACTTT. V gene TRBV6-5 combines with J gene TRBJ1-6; D unclear. V was pared by 5 bases and J by 5 bases, with 10 bases between. The CDR3 has 14 amino acids. Per germline, CDR1 MNHEY and CDR2 SVGAGI.

J is TRBJ1-4 and V is TRBV4-2; D is uncertain. The V and J ends lost 0 bases and 5 bases respectively, with 7 bases between them. The CDR3 loop spans 14 amino acids. The germline V gene encodes CDR1 LGHNA and CDR2 YNFKEQ. CDR3 DNA: TGTGCCAGCAGCCAAGAACGGTCAAATGAAAAACTGTTTTTT. Amino acid sequence: CASSQERSNEKLFF.

This clone was counted a single time. This chain uses TRBV25-1 with TRBJ1-4; possibly TRBD1 for D (6 bases). Trimming took 2 bases from V and 8 from J, leaving 12 bases between them. Germline V gene lookup returns CDR1 MGHDK and CDR2 SYGVNS. CDR3 size: 14 residues. The CDR3 nucleotides read TGTGCCAGCAGTGAACTCACAGGGCGAGAAAAACTGTTTTTT. This translates into CASSELTGREKLFF.

The chain is built from TRBV5-1 and TRBJ2-1, with D possibly being TRBD1 (6 bases). Germline CDR1 SGHRS, CDR2 YFSETQ. The CDR3 has 15 amino acids. Trimming shortened V by 0 bases and J by 3 bases, and 10 bases separated the two germline ends. The CDR3 DNA sequence: TGCGCCAGCAGCTTGGCGGGACAAAGCTACAATGAGCAGTTCTTC. Translation gives CASSLAGQSYNEQFF.

The V gene is TRBV5-4, the J gene TRBJ2-5; D uncertain. The V end was cut by 4 bases, the J end by 1 base, with 8 bases between. The CDR3 has 13 residues. Looked up from germline, CDR1 is SGHNT and CDR2 is YYREEE (reference sequence). The CDR3 loop is CASSPQSQETQYF. The CDR3 DNA reads TGTGCCAGCAGCCCCCAGAGCCAAGAGACCCAGTACTTC.

On this clone itself: One end of the junction varies from germline; a read error may be responsible. V is TRBV11-1 and J is TRBJ1-1; 7 nucleotides agree with TRBD1. The CDR3 extends over 10 amino acids. Germline V CDR1 and CDR2: SGHAT, FQDESV (reference sequence). This CDR3 reads CASSGRDRNF. For the CDR3, the DNA is TGTGCCAGCAGCGGACGGGACAGAAACTTT.

The chain uses TRBV5-1 and TRBJ1-4, with D perhaps matching TRBD1 (5 bases). With 1 base removed from V and 0 bases from J, the gap between germline ends came to 7 bases. The CDR3 contains 15 residues. The germline V gene encodes CDR1 SGHRS and CDR2 YFSETQ. The CDR3 sequence: CASSLLGATNEKLFF. The CDR3 DNA is TGCGCCAGCAGCTTGTTGGGGGCAACTAATGAAAAACTGTTTTTT.

This clone was detected a few times. The chain has TRBV4-1 and TRBJ1-2; D might be TRBD1 (6 bases). Deletions cut 8 bases from V and 8 bases from J, with 27 bases between. The CDR3 is made up of 16 amino acids. CDR1 and CDR2 (germline): MGHRA, YSYEKL. The CDR3 loop is CASPATVSRGHRGYTF. The CDR3 region has the DNA TGCGCCAGCCCAGCCACGGTAAGTCGGGGGCATAGAGGCTACACCTTC.

This CDR3 reads CATSRGRNTEAFF. CDR3 sequence (DNA): TGTGCCACCAGCAGAGGTCGTAACACTGAAGCTTTCTTT. The rearrangement links TRBV15 to TRBJ1-1, with unresolved D. V was clipped by 1 base and J by 2 bases, with 5 bases between them. This CDR3 region has 13 residues. Per germline, CDR1 LNHNV and CDR2 YYDKDF (reference sequence).

This clone was observed a few times. The V call is TRBV12-3 or TRBV12-4, the J call TRBJ1-1; D unresolved. Between the trimmed V and J ends, which lost 1 base and 3 bases, there was a span of 6 bases. The CDR3 is 13 amino acids. The CDR3 sequence is CASSLERYTEAFF. The CDR3 coding sequence is TGTGCCAGCAGTTTAGAGAGGTACACTGAAGCTTTCTTT.

This chain connects TRBV6-5 to TRBJ1-5; the match to TRBD1 covers 10 bases. This CDR3 comprises 13 residues. The germline V gene has CDR1 MNHEY and CDR2 SVGAGI. V trimming: 5 bases; J trimming: 6 bases; junction bases outside the gene matches: 1. Here the CDR3 DNA reads TGTGCCAGCAGTAGGGACAGGGGTCAGCCCCAGCATTTT. It specifies CASSRDRGQPQHF.

This clone was picked up a small number of times. This rearrangement joins TRBV5-6 to TRBJ1-5; D unresolved. Germline lookup yields CDR1 SGHDT and CDR2 YYEEEE. Between the trimmed V and J ends, which lost 0 bases and 4 bases, there was a span of 2 bases. The CDR3 has 12 residues. In nucleotides, the CDR3 is TGTGCCAGCAGCTTGGGTAATCAGCCCCAGCATTTT. Translated, it gives CASSLGNQPQHF.

V is TRBV18 and J is TRBJ1-3; TRBD1 matches 7 bases. CDR3 length: 16 amino acids. Germline CDR1 KGHSH, CDR2 LQKENI. The V segment lost 6 bases and the J segment 0 bases; nucleotides outside the gene matches: 8. CDR3: CASSGGDRFSGNTIYF. CDR3 bases: TGTGCCAGCTCCGGTGGGGACAGATTCTCTGGAAACACCATATATTTT.

The chain employs TRBV21-1 and TRBJ1-2. TRBV21-1 is recorded as a pseudogene. CDR3 length equals 13 residues. CDR3 sequence reads: CASSKVPLYGYTF. The CDR3 DNA reads as TGTGCCAGCAGCAAAGTCCCTCTCTATGGCTACACCTTC.

The rearrangement uses TRBV19 and TRBJ2-3; 7 bases agree with TRBD2. The germline V gene has CDR1 LNHDA and CDR2 SQIVND (reference sequence). The CDR3 length is 16 residues. After removal of 7 bases from V and 0 bases from J, the junction contained 10 bases not matched to a gene. The CDR3 DNA reads TGTGCCAGTACCCTGACAGCGGGAAAGAGCACAGATACGCAGTATTTT. It yields the protein CASTLTAGKSTDTQYF.